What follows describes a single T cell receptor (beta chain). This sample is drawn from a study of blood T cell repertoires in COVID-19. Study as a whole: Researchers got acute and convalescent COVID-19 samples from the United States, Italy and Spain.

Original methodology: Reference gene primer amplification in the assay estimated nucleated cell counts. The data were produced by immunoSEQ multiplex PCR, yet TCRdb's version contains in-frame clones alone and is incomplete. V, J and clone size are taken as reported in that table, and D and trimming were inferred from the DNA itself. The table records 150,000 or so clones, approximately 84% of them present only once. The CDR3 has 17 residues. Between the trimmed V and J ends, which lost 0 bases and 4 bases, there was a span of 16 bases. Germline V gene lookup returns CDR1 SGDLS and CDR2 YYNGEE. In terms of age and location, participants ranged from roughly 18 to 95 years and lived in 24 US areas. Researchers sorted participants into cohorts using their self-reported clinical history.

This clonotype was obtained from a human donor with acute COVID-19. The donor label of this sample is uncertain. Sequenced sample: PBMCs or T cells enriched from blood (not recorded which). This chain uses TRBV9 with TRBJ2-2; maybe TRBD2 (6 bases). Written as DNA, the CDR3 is TGTGCCAGCAGCGTAGGGGTTGGGGGGACGGGCACCGGGGAGCTGTTTTTT. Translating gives CASSVGVGGTGTGELFF.